Listed here are 7 T cell receptor beta chains from one sample, sequenced in a study of cytomegalovirus exposure and HLA in healthy donors. Sequenced by immunoSEQ multiplex PCR; TCRdb stores in-frame clones only, minus some. The table shows 200,000 to 300,000 clones, with 75% to 90% occurring only once. The source material was PBMCs. The receptors derive from a woman in her twenties or thirties in good health and CMV-seropositive.

The rearrangement links TRBV19 to TRBJ2-7; TRBD2 aligns across 7 bases. CDR1 and CDR2 (germline): LNHDA, SQIVND (reference sequence). The CDR3 length is 15 residues. Trimming at V came to 0 bases and at J to 4 bases, leaving 6 bases not matched to a gene. The chain's CDR3 is CASSIDYERGYEQYF. For the CDR3, the DNA is TGTGCCAGTAGTATAGATTACGAGCGGGGTTACGAGCAGTACTTC.

The chain links TRBV5-1 to TRBJ1-2; the D is unclear. Between the trimmed V and J ends, which lost 0 bases and 6 bases, there was a span of 12 bases. This CDR3 contains 14 residues. Germline V gene sequence: CDR1 SGHRS, CDR2 YFSETQ. CDR3 coding DNA: TGCGCCAGCAGCTTGGGCAGGAATGAAAATGGCTACACCTTC. Its translation is CASSLGRNENGYTF.

The rearrangement links TRBV25-1 to TRBJ1-2; D is ambiguous. In germline, CDR1 is MGHDK, CDR2 SYGVNS. The V end lost 8 bases, the J end lost 4 bases, and 14 bases lay between the germline ends. CDR3 length: 13 residues. The CDR3 nucleotides read TGTGCCAGCGAGAAAGGCGGGAGCTATGGCTACACCTTC. This encodes CASEKGGSYGYTF.

V and J are TRBV5-1 and TRBJ2-7, with 8 bases fitting TRBD1. Germline-derived CDR1 and CDR2 are SGHRS and YFSETQ. The CDR3 runs 14 residues. V trimming: 4 bases; J trimming: 6 bases; junction bases outside the gene matches: 9. As DNA, the CDR3 is TGCGCCAGCAGCCAGGACAGGGAAGGAGCCGAGCAGTACTTC. Amino acid sequence: CASSQDREGAEQYF.

The table lists this clone with a few counts. The chain employs TRBV27 and TRBJ2-5; maybe TRBD2 (5 bases). Trimming shortened V by 8 bases and J by 7 bases, and 17 bases separated the two germline ends. There are 13 residues in the CDR3. Germline CDR1 reads MNHEY; CDR2 reads SMNVEV (reference sequence). Here the CDR3 reads CASRSGIRGTQYF. Written as DNA, the CDR3 is TGTGCCAGCCGATCGGGGATAAGAGGGACCCAGTACTTC.

The table lists this clone with a count of one. This rearrangement joins TRBV19 to TRBJ2-1; 12 nucleotides line up with TRBD2. The germline gives CDR1 LNHDA, CDR2 SQIVND (reference sequence). The CDR3 is made up of 19 amino acids. The V and J ends lost 1 base and 6 bases, in that order; junction bases with no gene match: 13. CDR3 nucleotides: TGTGCCAGTAGTATAGCTAGCGGGAGGGCCCGTCGTGCCGGCAATGAGCAGTTCTTC. This codes for CASSIASGRARRAGNEQFF.

This sequence joins TRBV19 and TRBJ1-5; 12 bases agree with TRBD1. Trimming removed 4 bases from V and 5 bases from J; junction bases left unmatched: 9. This CDR3 has 17 amino acids. The germline CDR1 and CDR2 sequences are LNHDA and SQIVND (reference sequence). CDR3 in amino acids: CASSRGTGGLTDQPQHF. The CDR3 nucleotides are TGTGCCAGTAGTAGGGGGACAGGGGGCCTAACAGATCAGCCCCAGCATTTT.